This is a list of T cell receptor beta chains from one sample in a study of immune evolution from preneoplasia to lung adenocarcinoma. Profiled with immunoSEQ multiplex PCR; TCRdb holds only in-frame clones, not every one. The sample has about 4,000 clones; 86% are singletons. Sequenced material: FFPE minimally invasive lung adenocarcinoma tissue. The receptor set was obtained from a person between 70 and 80 years old with lung adenocarcinoma. CDR3s include the opening cysteine and the closing phenylalanine or tryptophan. Each record gives: clone size, V gene, J gene, CDR3 length, D gene, CDR3 protein, CDR3 DNA. The D gene is left open where the match is weak. Size tells how often a clone was seen (once, few, many) or the class of an expanded clone, and some rows leave it out.

clone_size: .
v_call: TRBV19
j_call: TRBJ1-1
cdr3_length: 11
d_call: .
cdr3_aa: CASNAYSEAFF
cdr3_nt: TGTGCCAGTAACGCGTATTCTGAAGCTTTCTTT

clone_size: few
v_call: TRBV4-1
j_call: TRBJ2-7
cdr3_length: 17
d_call: TRBD1
cdr3_aa: CASSPYRQGSSSYEQYF
cdr3_nt: TGCGCCAGCAGCCCCTACCGACAGGGTTCAAGCTCCTACGAGCAGTACTTC

clone_size: once
v_call: TRBV7-2
j_call: TRBJ2-7
cdr3_length: 15
d_call: .
cdr3_aa: CASSLGGGSSYEQYF
cdr3_nt: TGTGCCAGCAGCTTAGGGGGAGGTTCCTCCTACGAGCAGTACTTC

clone_size: .
v_call: TRBV9
j_call: TRBJ2-7
cdr3_length: 14
d_call: .
cdr3_aa: CASSVAVSGHEQYF
cdr3_nt: TGTGCCAGCAGCGTAGCCGTTTCCGGTCACGAGCAGTACTTC

clone_size: .
v_call: TRBV6-1
j_call: TRBJ1-5
cdr3_length: 15
d_call: .
cdr3_aa: CVSSEGARGGQPQHF
cdr3_nt: TGTGTCAGCAGTGAAGGGGCGAGAGGCGGTCAGCCCCAGCATTTT

clone_size: .
v_call: TRBV7-8
j_call: TRBJ1-4
cdr3_length: 16
d_call: .
cdr3_aa: CASSFSPGTAIEKLFF
cdr3_nt: TGTGCCAGCAGCTTTTCACCCGGGACGGCTATTGAAAAACTGTTTTTT

clone_size: .
v_call: TRBV9
j_call: TRBJ2-5
cdr3_length: 13
d_call: .
cdr3_aa: CASSVEAGGQQYF
cdr3_nt: TGTGCCAGCAGCGTAGAGGCCGGGGGGCAGCAGTACTTC

clone_size: .
v_call: TRBV29-1
j_call: TRBJ2-7
cdr3_length: 14
d_call: .
cdr3_aa: CSVSMLGALYEQYF
cdr3_nt: TGCAGCGTTTCCATGTTGGGGGCTCTCTACGAGCAGTACTTC

clone_size: .
v_call: TRBV27
j_call: TRBJ1-1
cdr3_length: 13
d_call: .
cdr3_aa: CASGVNTNTEAFF
cdr3_nt: TGTGCCAGCGGAGTGAACACGAACACTGAAGCTTTCTTT

clone_size: .
v_call: TRBV11-2
j_call: TRBJ2-7
cdr3_length: 15
d_call: .
cdr3_aa: CASSPKGAGGYEQYF
cdr3_nt: TGTGCCAGCAGCCCGAAGGGGGCGGGGGGCTACGAGCAGTACTTC

clone_size: .
v_call: TRBV25-1
j_call: TRBJ1-6
cdr3_length: 12
d_call: .
cdr3_aa: CASSTSYSPLHF
cdr3_nt: TGTGCCAGCAGTACCTCGTACTCACCCCTCCACTTT

clone_size: .
v_call: TRBV11-2
j_call: TRBJ1-5
cdr3_length: 13
d_call: .
cdr3_aa: CASSLWENQPQHF
cdr3_nt: TGTGCCAGCAGCTTATGGGAAAATCAGCCCCAGCATTTT

clone_size: .
v_call: TRBV4-1
j_call: TRBJ2-7
cdr3_length: 15
d_call: TRBD1
cdr3_aa: CASSQGQGPLGEQYF
cdr3_nt: TGCGCCAGCAGCCAAGGACAGGGCCCTCTAGGCGAGCAGTACTTC

clone_size: .
v_call: TRBV6-6
j_call: TRBJ1-2
cdr3_length: 15
d_call: TRBD1
cdr3_aa: CASRDGTGGARGYTF
cdr3_nt: TGTGCCAGCAGAGACGGGACAGGGGGCGCGAGGGGCTACACCTTC

clone_size: .
v_call: TRBV9
j_call: TRBJ2-2
cdr3_length: 16
d_call: .
cdr3_aa: CASSVAFGGNTGELFF
cdr3_nt: TGTGCCAGCAGCGTAGCTTTTGGTGGGAACACCGGGGAGCTGTTTTTT

clone_size: .
v_call: TRBV19
j_call: TRBJ2-5
cdr3_length: 15
d_call: TRBD2
cdr3_aa: CASSIGTSGQETQYF
cdr3_nt: TGTGCCAGTAGTATTGGGACTAGCGGCCAAGAGACCCAGTACTTC

clone_size: few
v_call: TRBV6-5
j_call: TRBJ2-7
cdr3_length: 15
d_call: .
cdr3_aa: CASSYQGQGTYEQYF
cdr3_nt: TGTGCCAGCAGTTATCAGGGCCAGGGGACCTACGAGCAGTACTTC

clone_size: .
v_call: TRBV27
j_call: TRBJ1-5
cdr3_length: 15
d_call: .
cdr3_aa: CASRADGVSNQPQHF
cdr3_nt: TGTGCCAGCAGGGCGGACGGGGTGAGCAATCAGCCCCAGCATTTT

clone_size: once
v_call: TRBV9
j_call: TRBJ1-2
cdr3_length: 14
d_call: .
cdr3_aa: CASSVDGTHYGYTF
cdr3_nt: TGTGCCAGCAGCGTAGATGGCACACACTATGGCTACACCTTC

clone_size: .
v_call: TRBV6-5
j_call: TRBJ2-1
cdr3_length: 15
d_call: .
cdr3_aa: CASSYSLSGEGEQFF
cdr3_nt: TGTGCCAGCAGTTACTCGCTTAGTGGTGAGGGTGAGCAGTTCTTC

clone_size: few
v_call: TRBV21-1
j_call: TRBJ1-3
cdr3_length: 17
d_call: .
cdr3_aa: CASSTPQGVESGNTIYF
cdr3_nt: TGTGCCAGCAGCACCCCACAGGGGGTAGAATCGGGAAACACCATATATTTT

clone_size: .
v_call: TRBV28
j_call: TRBJ1-2
cdr3_length: 13
d_call: .
cdr3_aa: CASSFGLSYGYTF
cdr3_nt: TGTGCCAGCAGTTTCGGCCTTTCCTATGGCTACACCTTC

clone_size: .
v_call: TRBV15
j_call: TRBJ1-4
cdr3_length: 15
d_call: .
cdr3_aa: CATSKGRVTNEKLFF
cdr3_nt: TGTGCCACCAGCAAGGGGCGCGTAACTAATGAAAAACTGTTTTTT

clone_size: .
v_call: TRBV28
j_call: TRBJ1-5
cdr3_length: 12
d_call: .
cdr3_aa: CATYRVSQPQHF
cdr3_nt: TGTGCCACGTACAGGGTTTCTCAGCCCCAGCATTTT

clone_size: .
v_call: TRBV27
j_call: TRBJ1-5
cdr3_length: 12
d_call: .
cdr3_aa: CASRGSNQPQHF
cdr3_nt: TGTGCCAGCAGGGGTAGCAATCAGCCCCAGCATTTT

clone_size: .
v_call: TRBV20-1
j_call: TRBJ1-2
cdr3_length: 11
d_call: .
cdr3_aa: CSAREGRGYTF
cdr3_nt: TGCAGTGCTAGAGAGGGGAGAGGCTACACCTTC

clone_size: .
v_call: TRBV4-1
j_call: TRBJ2-5
cdr3_length: 14
d_call: .
cdr3_aa: CASSQGRTQETQYF
cdr3_nt: TGCGCCAGCAGCCAAGGACGGACCCAAGAGACCCAGTACTTC

clone_size: few
v_call: TRBV6-5
j_call: TRBJ2-1
cdr3_length: 15
d_call: .
cdr3_aa: CASSYTGNNNNEQFF
cdr3_nt: TGTGCCAGCAGTTACACCGGAAATAACAACAATGAGCAGTTCTTC

clone_size: .
v_call: TRBV5-1
j_call: TRBJ1-2
cdr3_length: 16
d_call: TRBD1
cdr3_aa: CASSIGQEGGIGGYTF
cdr3_nt: TGCGCCAGCAGCATAGGACAGGAGGGCGGAATCGGTGGCTACACCTTC

clone_size: .
v_call: TRBV6-9
j_call: TRBJ1-2
cdr3_length: 16
d_call: TRBD1
cdr3_aa: CASSYRYDRASYGYTF
cdr3_nt: TGTGCCAGCAGTTACCGATACGACAGGGCCTCCTATGGCTACACCTTC

clone_size: .
v_call: TRBV11-2
j_call: TRBJ2-5
cdr3_length: 11
d_call: .
cdr3_aa: CASSLRETQYF
cdr3_nt: TGTGCCAGCAGCTTAAGGGAGACCCAGTACTTC